This TCR beta chain came from a study of blood T cell repertoires in COVID-19. Turning to the study itself: The United States, Italy and Spain provided the acute and convalescent COVID-19 samples. In each case, the material was cDNA or gDNA derived from T cells, B-cell-depleted T cells, or PBMCs.

CDR1 is LGHNT, CDR2 FRNRAP, per germline. V lost 8 bases to trimming and J lost 4 bases, with 14 bases between them. This CDR3 region has 13 residues. In the original workflow: By means of reference gene primer amplification, nucleated cell counts were estimated. Sequencing used immunoSEQ multiplex PCR; TCRdb keeps in-frame clones, though not all of them. Clone size and V and J calls were adopted from that table, with D and trimming inferred from the DNA. The data contain tens of thousands of clones, 86% of them singletons. The TCR comes from a woman older than 75 with acute or convalescent COVID-19. V usage is TRBV12-5 and J usage is TRBJ2-5; the D gene is possibly TRBD2 (5 bases). Sequencing was performed on peripheral blood. The CDR3: CASSDGAGETQYF. The DNA for the CDR3 is TGTGCTAGTTCCGACGGCGCGGGAGAGACCCAGTACTTC. Together with reference TRBV12-5 and TRBJ2-5, the CDR3 gives the full variable domain: DARVTQTPRHKVTEMGQEVTMRCQPILGHNTVFWYRQTMMQGLELLAYFRNRAPLDDSGMPKDRFSAEMPDATLATLKIQPSEPRDSAVYFCASSDGAGETQYFGPGTRLLVL.